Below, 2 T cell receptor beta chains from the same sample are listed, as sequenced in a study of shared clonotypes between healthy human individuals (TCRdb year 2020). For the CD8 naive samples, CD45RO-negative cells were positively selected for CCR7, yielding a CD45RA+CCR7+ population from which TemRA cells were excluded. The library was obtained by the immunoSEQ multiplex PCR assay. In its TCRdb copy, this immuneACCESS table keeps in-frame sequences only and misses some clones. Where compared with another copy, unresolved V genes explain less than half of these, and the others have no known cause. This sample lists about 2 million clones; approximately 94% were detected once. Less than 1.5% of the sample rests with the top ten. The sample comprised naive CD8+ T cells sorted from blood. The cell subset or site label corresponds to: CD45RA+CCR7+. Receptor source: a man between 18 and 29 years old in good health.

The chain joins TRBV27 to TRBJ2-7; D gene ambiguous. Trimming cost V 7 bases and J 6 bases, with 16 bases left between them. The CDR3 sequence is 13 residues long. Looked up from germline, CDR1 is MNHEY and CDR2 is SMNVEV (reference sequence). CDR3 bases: TGTGCCAGCAACGCCGATCGAGGTGGCGAGCAGTACTTC. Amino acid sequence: CASNADRGGEQYF.

The CDR3 nucleotides read TGTGCCAGCTCACCAGGGGGGCGAGTAGGCTACACCTTC. As protein: CASSPGGRVGYTF. The chain has TRBV18 and TRBJ1-2; a possible D gene is TRBD1 (6 bases). Germline values: CDR1 KGHSH, CDR2 LQKENI. The ends were cut back, 2 bases at V and 8 bases at J, with 12 bases in the middle. The length of the CDR3 is 13 residues.